The rows below give T cell receptor beta chains drawn from one sample of a study of blood T cells in healthy people across ages. TCRdb fed the 5' RACE reads into MiXCR, producing one record per CDR3 protein. Found here are around 1,700,000 distinct CDR3 sequences, 28% of them singletons; the top ten hold about 8%. The sample comprised blood. The receptor set was obtained from a young woman in good health. Both conserved end residues are part of each CDR3. D genes are given only for firm matches. Clone size appears in some rows only: once, few, many, or a class for an expanded clone.

j_gene: TRBJ2-7
d_gene: TRBD1
abundance: NA
v_gene: TRBV6-2/TRBV6-3
CDR3nt: TGTGCCAGCAGTCCGGCAGGGGGATTCTACGAGCAGTACTTC
CDR3aa: CASSPAGGFYEQYF

j_gene: TRBJ2-7
d_gene: TRBD2
abundance: few
v_gene: TRBV6-2/TRBV6-3
CDR3nt: TGTGCCAGCACCGAACTAGCGGGTTTCTACGAGCAGTACTTC
CDR3aa: CASTELAGFYEQYF

j_gene: TRBJ2-7
d_gene: NA
abundance: many
v_gene: TRBV12-3/TRBV12-4
CDR3nt: TGTGCCAGCAGCAACAGGGAGTACGAGCAGTACTTC
CDR3aa: CASSNREYEQYF

j_gene: TRBJ2-5
d_gene: NA
abundance: NA
v_gene: TRBV27
CDR3nt: TGTGCCAGCAGTTTCTTGGGGCTCGAGACCCAGTACTTC
CDR3aa: CASSFLGLETQYF

j_gene: TRBJ2-1
d_gene: NA
abundance: many
v_gene: TRBV12-3/TRBV12-4
CDR3nt: TGTGCCAGCAGTTTAGTGGGAGACCAACACAATGAGCAGTTCTTC
CDR3aa: CASSLVGDQHNEQFF

j_gene: TRBJ2-3
d_gene: TRBD2
abundance: few
v_gene: TRBV5-5
CDR3nt: TGTGCCAGCAGCTTGGATGTAGGGACTAGCGGGAGGACCCTCGGAGATACGCAGTATTTT
CDR3aa: CASSLDVGTSGRTLGDTQYF

j_gene: TRBJ1-3
d_gene: NA
abundance: NA
v_gene: TRBV7-2
CDR3nt: TGTGCCAGCAGCCCAAGGGGCGGCAGGGCCATATATTTT
CDR3aa: CASSPRGGRAIYF

j_gene: TRBJ2-1
d_gene: TRBD2
abundance: many
v_gene: TRBV5-1
CDR3nt: TGCGCCAGCAGCATTTTCACTAGCGGGAGGAATGAGCAGTTCTTC
CDR3aa: CASSIFTSGRNEQFF

j_gene: TRBJ2-2
d_gene: NA
abundance: NA
v_gene: TRBV5-1
CDR3nt: TGCGCCAGCAGCTTGTCGGCCCAGGGCTTCGCCGGGGAGCGGTTTTTT
CDR3aa: CASSLSAQGFAGERFF

j_gene: TRBJ2-3
d_gene: NA
abundance: NA
v_gene: TRBV6-6
CDR3nt: TGTGCCGGCAGTTACTCGGGAGGTACAGGGGGTAAAAATACGCGGTATTTT
CDR3aa: CAGSYSGGTGGKNTRYF

j_gene: TRBJ1-4
d_gene: NA
abundance: NA
v_gene: TRBV4-2
CDR3nt: TGTGCCAGCAGCCAAGGATCTCGGTGGGGTGAAAAACGGTTTTTT
CDR3aa: CASSQGSRWGEKRFF

j_gene: TRBJ1-4
d_gene: NA
abundance: many
v_gene: TRBV7-2
CDR3nt: TGTGCCAGCCGGCGGGGTGCAACTAATGAAAAACTGTTTTTT
CDR3aa: CASRRGATNEKLFF

j_gene: TRBJ2-7
d_gene: TRBD2
abundance: many
v_gene: TRBV5-5
CDR3nt: TGTGCCAGCAGCTTTAGGACTAGCGGAAACGAGCAGTACTTC
CDR3aa: CASSFRTSGNEQYF

j_gene: TRBJ2-5
d_gene: NA
abundance: NA
v_gene: TRBV15
CDR3nt: TGTGCCGCTTCCAAGCGGCAAGAGACCCAGTACTTC
CDR3aa: CAASKRQETQYF

j_gene: TRBJ2-5
d_gene: NA
abundance: NA
v_gene: TRBV7-7
CDR3nt: TGTGCCAGCAGCTTAGGAGGGACCCCTTACCAAGAGACCCAGTACTTC
CDR3aa: CASSLGGTPYQETQYF

j_gene: TRBJ2-7
d_gene: TRBD1
abundance: NA
v_gene: TRBV10-2
CDR3nt: TGCGCCACCAGGACAGGGATAAGATCCGAGCAGTACTTC
CDR3aa: CATRTGIRSEQYF

j_gene: TRBJ1-1
d_gene: NA
abundance: NA
v_gene: TRBV7-2
CDR3nt: TGTGCCAGCAGCTTAGCAGCTTCGGCTTTCTTT
CDR3aa: CASSLAASAFF

j_gene: TRBJ2-1
d_gene: TRBD2
abundance: once
v_gene: TRBV6-5
CDR3nt: TGTGCCAGCAGTTACTATGCCGGGACTAGCCGCAATGAGCAGTTCTTC
CDR3aa: CASSYYAGTSRNEQFF

j_gene: TRBJ2-7
d_gene: NA
abundance: NA
v_gene: TRBV6-5
CDR3nt: TGTGCCAGCAGTTACAGGTGGCGGGATGGCTACAATGAGCAGTACTTC
CDR3aa: CASSYRWRDGYNEQYF

j_gene: TRBJ1-2
d_gene: NA
abundance: NA
v_gene: TRBV28
CDR3nt: TGTGCCAGCAACCCAGGGGCTACTAACTATGGCTACACCTTC
CDR3aa: CASNPGATNYGYTF

j_gene: TRBJ2-5
d_gene: NA
abundance: few
v_gene: TRBV20-1
CDR3nt: TGCAGTGCTAGGGAACTAATACCCCCGGAGACCCAGTACTTC
CDR3aa: CSARELIPPETQYF

j_gene: TRBJ2-1
d_gene: NA
abundance: NA
v_gene: TRBV2
CDR3nt: TGTGCCAGCAGTGATCCCGGAGCAACCTACAATGAGCAGTTCTTC
CDR3aa: CASSDPGATYNEQFF

j_gene: TRBJ2-3
d_gene: TRBD1
abundance: few
v_gene: TRBV12-3/TRBV12-4
CDR3nt: TGTGCCAGCAGGACAGGGGGAGGACGCACAGATGCGCAGTATTTT
CDR3aa: CASRTGGGRTDAQYF

j_gene: TRBJ2-3
d_gene: NA
abundance: NA
v_gene: TRBV2
CDR3nt: TGTGCCACCCGGGACTTCCCGGGCGATACGCAGTATTTT
CDR3aa: CATRDFPGDTQYF

j_gene: TRBJ2-1
d_gene: NA
abundance: NA
v_gene: TRBV6-2/TRBV6-3
CDR3nt: TGTGCCAGCAGTTACTCATTGGATGAGCAGTTCTTC
CDR3aa: CASSYSLDEQFF

j_gene: TRBJ2-1
d_gene: NA
abundance: NA
v_gene: TRBV7-9
CDR3nt: TGTGCCAGCAGCTCCCTCCGGGCGGGACCCTACAATGAGCAGTTCTTC
CDR3aa: CASSSLRAGPYNEQFF

j_gene: TRBJ2-5
d_gene: NA
abundance: few
v_gene: TRBV5-6
CDR3nt: TGTGCCAGCAGCTTGGGTTACTTCCAAGAGACCCAGTACTTC
CDR3aa: CASSLGYFQETQYF

j_gene: TRBJ1-4
d_gene: TRBD1
abundance: NA
v_gene: TRBV4-1
CDR3nt: TGCGCCAGCAGCCAAAGCCCCCGGGACAGTGAAAAACTGTTTTTT
CDR3aa: CASSQSPRDSEKLFF

j_gene: TRBJ1-2
d_gene: NA
abundance: NA
v_gene: TRBV27
CDR3nt: TGTGCCAGCAGTTTATCGGGGAACCCAAACTATGGCTACACCTTC
CDR3aa: CASSLSGNPNYGYTF

j_gene: TRBJ1-6
d_gene: NA
abundance: many
v_gene: TRBV12-3/TRBV12-4
CDR3nt: TGTGCCAGCAGCTCGACTCGATATTCACCCCTCCACTTT
CDR3aa: CASSSTRYSPLHF

j_gene: TRBJ2-3
d_gene: TRBD2
abundance: once
v_gene: TRBV2
CDR3nt: TGTGCCAGCAGGACTAGCGGGGGGCACACAGATACGCGGTATTTT
CDR3aa: CASRTSGGHTDTRYF

j_gene: TRBJ2-1
d_gene: NA
abundance: NA
v_gene: TRBV3-1
CDR3nt: TGTGCCAGCCACGGGACTCAGGGGCGGGAGCAGTTCTTC
CDR3aa: CASHGTQGREQFF

j_gene: TRBJ2-3
d_gene: NA
abundance: few
v_gene: TRBV2
CDR3nt: TGTGCCAGCAGTGGATTCCCGGGCACAGATACGCAGTATTTT
CDR3aa: CASSGFPGTDTQYF

j_gene: TRBJ2-5
d_gene: TRBD2
abundance: NA
v_gene: TRBV4-3
CDR3nt: TGCGCCAGCGCAAGCGGAGGGACTAGCGGACAAGAGACCCAGTACTTC
CDR3aa: CASASGGTSGQETQYF

j_gene: TRBJ2-1
d_gene: TRBD2
abundance: NA
v_gene: TRBV6-2/TRBV6-3
CDR3nt: TGTGCCAGCATGGGTAACGGGAGGAGCTACAATGAGCAGTTCTTC
CDR3aa: CASMGNGRSYNEQFF

j_gene: TRBJ2-1
d_gene: TRBD1
abundance: NA
v_gene: TRBV7-9
CDR3nt: TGTGCCAGCAGCCCCGGGACAGGGATTGGAGAGCAGTTCTTC
CDR3aa: CASSPGTGIGEQFF

j_gene: TRBJ2-4
d_gene: NA
abundance: NA
v_gene: TRBV25-1
CDR3nt: TGTGCCAGCAGTGAATTTGACATTCAGTACTTC
CDR3aa: CASSEFDIQYF

j_gene: TRBJ2-1
d_gene: TRBD2
abundance: NA
v_gene: TRBV24-1
CDR3nt: TGTGCCACCAGTGATAGACTAGCGGAATCCTACAATGAGCGGTTCTTC
CDR3aa: CATSDRLAESYNERFF

j_gene: TRBJ2-3
d_gene: NA
abundance: once
v_gene: TRBV12-3/TRBV12-4
CDR3nt: TGTGCCAGCAGTTTACGCGGAGTGAGCACAGATGCGCAGTATTTT
CDR3aa: CASSLRGVSTDAQYF

j_gene: TRBJ2-1
d_gene: NA
abundance: many
v_gene: TRBV11-2
CDR3nt: TGTGCCAGCAGCTTAGAAGCCAGACTTGAGCAGTTCTTC
CDR3aa: CASSLEARLEQFF

j_gene: TRBJ2-7
d_gene: TRBD2
abundance: many
v_gene: TRBV28
CDR3nt: TGTGCCAGCAGTTCCGAGGACTGGACTTCGACTAGCGGGGTGTACGAGCAGTACTTC
CDR3aa: CASSSEDWTSTSGVYEQYF

j_gene: TRBJ2-1
d_gene: NA
abundance: few
v_gene: TRBV7-2
CDR3nt: TGTGCCAGCAGCGCCATCTCAGGGAACAATGAGCAGTTCTTC
CDR3aa: CASSAISGNNEQFF

j_gene: TRBJ2-5
d_gene: NA
abundance: NA
v_gene: TRBV7-2
CDR3nt: TGTGCCAGCAGCCAAAATTCGGGGGAGACCCAGTACTTC
CDR3aa: CASSQNSGETQYF

j_gene: TRBJ2-3
d_gene: TRBD2
abundance: NA
v_gene: TRBV2
CDR3nt: TGTGCCAGCAGCCCTCCGGGACTAGCGGGGGCCCATACGCAGTATTTT
CDR3aa: CASSPPGLAGAHTQYF

j_gene: TRBJ2-4
d_gene: TRBD2
abundance: few
v_gene: TRBV10-1
CDR3nt: TGCGCCAGCAGTGAGTTGGGAAGCGGGAGCGATTGGGTAAAGGCCAAAAACATTCAGTACTTC
CDR3aa: CASSELGSGSDWVKAKNIQYF

j_gene: TRBJ2-3
d_gene: NA
abundance: few
v_gene: TRBV4-1
CDR3nt: TGCGCCAGCACCGAAGGTCGCGGGCTCGACACGCAGTATTTT
CDR3aa: CASTEGRGLDTQYF

j_gene: TRBJ2-1
d_gene: NA
abundance: NA
v_gene: TRBV20-1
CDR3nt: TGCAGTGCTAGGGCTAGCGTCTACAATGAGCAGTTCTTC
CDR3aa: CSARASVYNEQFF

j_gene: TRBJ1-6
d_gene: TRBD1
abundance: few
v_gene: TRBV20-1
CDR3nt: TGCAGTGCGACGGGACAGGGGGATGGACCCCTCCACTTT
CDR3aa: CSATGQGDGPLHF

j_gene: TRBJ2-1
d_gene: NA
abundance: many
v_gene: TRBV28
CDR3nt: TGTGCCAGCAGTCCCGTGGGCTGGGAGCGTAATGAGCAGTTCTTC
CDR3aa: CASSPVGWERNEQFF

j_gene: TRBJ2-2
d_gene: TRBD2
abundance: NA
v_gene: TRBV7-6
CDR3nt: TGTGCCAGCAGCTTTAGTCTGGCTAGCGGGAGGGCCGCCACCGGGGAGCTGTTTTTT
CDR3aa: CASSFSLASGRAATGELFF

j_gene: TRBJ2-2
d_gene: TRBD1
abundance: NA
v_gene: TRBV7-2
CDR3nt: TGTGCCAGCAGCTTGAGGACAGGGCCAAACACCGGGGAGCTGTTTTTT
CDR3aa: CASSLRTGPNTGELFF

j_gene: TRBJ2-7
d_gene: NA
abundance: NA
v_gene: TRBV20-1
CDR3nt: TGCAGTGCTATCGGACAGTTTTACGAGCAGTACTTC
CDR3aa: CSAIGQFYEQYF

j_gene: TRBJ2-7
d_gene: NA
abundance: many
v_gene: TRBV28
CDR3nt: TGTGCCAGCAGCCTCCGGGAGCAGTACTTC
CDR3aa: CASSLREQYF

j_gene: TRBJ2-7
d_gene: TRBD1
abundance: NA
v_gene: TRBV12-3/TRBV12-4
CDR3nt: TGTGCCAGCAGGCCCCCGGGGACAGGGAACGAGCAGTACTTC
CDR3aa: CASRPPGTGNEQYF